This record concerns one T cell receptor (beta chain) sequence. Its specificity is not known. The record originates from a study of cytomegalovirus exposure and HLA in healthy donors. Study results and limitations: Across donors, sequencing depth was assumed by presence/absence analyses to be roughly uniform. The authors enumerated 150 to 200 TCR beta chains as linked to cytomegalovirus.

Both 60 Vbeta primers and 13 Jbeta primers went into the PCR. Only in-frame clones appear in the TCRdb table, and some are missing; sequencing was by immunoSEQ multiplex PCR. This sample has approximately 170,000 clones; roughly 79% occur once, and the top ten carry 1.5% to 1.8%. CDR1 and CDR2 from the germline V gene are MDHEN and SYDVKM. With 5 bases removed from V and 1 base from J, the gap between germline ends came to 6 bases. CDR3 length: 13 residues. The TCR originated in a man aged 35 to 55 in good health and CMV-seronegative. The rearrangement joins TRBV28 to TRBJ2-4, with D unresolved. Sequenced material: PBMCs. The CDR3 bases are TGTGCCAGCAGTCCCCCGGCCAAAAACATTCAGTACTTC. The encoded protein is CASSPPAKNIQYF.